The 5 T cell receptor beta chains in this list originate from one sample, sequenced in a study of identical twins. TCRdb re-called the 5' RACE reads with MiXCR, one entry per CDR3 protein. This table has 500,000 to 700,000 distinct CDR3 sequences, just over 7% appearing once. The data also belong to a second study, concerning yellow fever vaccine responses in identical twins.

The sequenced material came from PBMCs. These receptors all stem from a woman aged 18-35 years in good health.

This clonotype appeared a few times. The V and J genes are TRBV5-1 and TRBJ2-6; possibly TRBD2 for D (5 bases). Germline V gives CDR1 SGHRS, CDR2 YFSETQ. The CDR3 has 15 residues. V was clipped by 2 bases and J by 4 bases, with 10 bases between them. This CDR3 is CASSFTQRGANVLTF. The CDR3 nucleotides read TGCGCCAGCAGCTTCACCCAGCGGGGGGCCAACGTCCTGACTTTC. The full variable domain, in which reference TRBV5-1 and TRBJ2-6 provide the parts outside the CDR3, is KAGVTQTPRYLIKTRGQQVTLSCSPISGHRSVSWYQQTPGQGLQFLFEYFSETQRNKGNFPGRFSGRQFSNSRSEMNVSTLELGDSALYLCASSFTQRGANVLTFGAGSRLTVL.

This clonotype was detected a few times. The gene calls are TRBV12-3 or TRBV12-4 and TRBJ2-2; D is perhaps TRBD2 (6 bases). Trimming stripped 5 bases from V and 5 bases from J, with 15 bases between. The CDR3 is 15 residues long. Here the CDR3 DNA reads TGTGCCAGCAGTACCCTATGGGGGGTAACCGGGGAGCTGTTTTTT. Translation: CASSTLWGVTGELFF.

CDR3 sequence reads: CASSSGTNLGSTEAFF. The CDR3 region has the DNA TGTGCCAGCAGTTCCGGGACGAACCTGGGAAGCACTGAAGCTTTCTTT. The chain combines TRBV5-4 with TRBJ1-1; a weak D match, TRBD1 (5 bases). Trimming shortened V by 5 bases and J by 4 bases, and 21 bases separated the two germline ends. The CDR3 totals 16 residues. Germline CDR1 and CDR2: SGHNT and YYREEE (reference sequence).

This chain joins TRBV5-1 and TRBJ2-7; 7 nucleotides match TRBD2. CDR3 length equals 14 residues. Germline V gives CDR1 SGHRS, CDR2 YFSETQ. J was trimmed by 2 bases and V by 9 bases; bases with no gene match: 11. The CDR3 loop is CATKPGTTTYEQYF. CDR3 in DNA: TGCGCCACTAAACCCGGGACTACAACCTACGAGCAGTACTTC.

This clonotype was counted between two and nine times. The chain has TRBV12-3 or TRBV12-4 and TRBJ1-4; TRBD1 agrees at 9 bases. The CDR3 spans 16 residues. V lost 5 bases, J lost 5 bases, and 9 bases stayed unmatched. CDR3 nucleotides: TGTGCCAGCAGTCGTCACCCCGGGACAGGGAATGAAAAACTGTTTTTT. Translating it yields CASSRHPGTGNEKLFF.